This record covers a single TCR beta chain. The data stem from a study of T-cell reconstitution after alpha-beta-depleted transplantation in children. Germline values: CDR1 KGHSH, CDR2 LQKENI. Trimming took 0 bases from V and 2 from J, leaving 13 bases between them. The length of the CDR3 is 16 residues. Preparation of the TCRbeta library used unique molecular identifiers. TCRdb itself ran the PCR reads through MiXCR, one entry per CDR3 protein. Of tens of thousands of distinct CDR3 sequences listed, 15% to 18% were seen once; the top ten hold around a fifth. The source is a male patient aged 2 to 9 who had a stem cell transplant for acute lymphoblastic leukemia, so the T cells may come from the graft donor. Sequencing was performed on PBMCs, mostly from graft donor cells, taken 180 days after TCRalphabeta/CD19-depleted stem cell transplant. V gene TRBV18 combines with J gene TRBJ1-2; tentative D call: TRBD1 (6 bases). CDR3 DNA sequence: TGTGCCAGCTCACCACCGGAGGGGGGACTGAACTATGGCTACACCTTC. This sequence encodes CASSPPEGGLNYGYTF.